This T cell receptor beta chain was identified during a study of T cell responses to AZD1222 COVID-19 vaccine. The study, taken as a whole, reports: A reported finding is that nearly half of spike-specific TCRs target unmutated variant regions.

TCRdb keeps only in-frame clones here, not all; method: immunoSEQ multiplex PCR. The repertoire consists of over 130,000 clones, with 94% occurring once and the leading ten covering roughly 1.2%. Trimming pared 11 bases from V and 3 bases from J, leaving 17 bases between. The CDR3 spans 14 residues. Germline values: CDR1 ENHRY, CDR2 SYGVKD. About this clone itself: What it recognizes is unknown.

The specimen was peripheral blood, collected on day 0 of AZD1222 vaccination. This receptor was obtained from an adult in good health. This chain uses TRBV10-3 with TRBJ1-5; maybe TRBD1 (6 bases). CDR3 residues: CAASSDRANQPQHF. DNA of the CDR3: TGTGCCGCGTCGTCGGACAGAGCCAATCAGCCCCAGCATTTT.